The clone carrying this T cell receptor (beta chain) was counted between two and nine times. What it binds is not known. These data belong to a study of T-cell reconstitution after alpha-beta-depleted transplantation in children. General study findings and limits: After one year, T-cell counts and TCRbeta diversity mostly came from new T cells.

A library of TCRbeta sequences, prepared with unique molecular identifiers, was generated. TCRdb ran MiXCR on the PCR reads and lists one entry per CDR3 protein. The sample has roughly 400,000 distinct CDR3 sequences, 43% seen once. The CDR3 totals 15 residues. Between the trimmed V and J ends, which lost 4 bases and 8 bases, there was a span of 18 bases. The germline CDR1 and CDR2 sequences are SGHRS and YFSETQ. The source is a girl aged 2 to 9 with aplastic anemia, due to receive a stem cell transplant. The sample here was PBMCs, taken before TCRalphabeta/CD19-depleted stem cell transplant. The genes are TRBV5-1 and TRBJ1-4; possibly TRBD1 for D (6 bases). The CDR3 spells CASSPAWGPREKLFF. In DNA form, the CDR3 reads TGCGCCAGCAGCCCTGCTTGGGGGCCTAGGGAAAAACTGTTTTTT.